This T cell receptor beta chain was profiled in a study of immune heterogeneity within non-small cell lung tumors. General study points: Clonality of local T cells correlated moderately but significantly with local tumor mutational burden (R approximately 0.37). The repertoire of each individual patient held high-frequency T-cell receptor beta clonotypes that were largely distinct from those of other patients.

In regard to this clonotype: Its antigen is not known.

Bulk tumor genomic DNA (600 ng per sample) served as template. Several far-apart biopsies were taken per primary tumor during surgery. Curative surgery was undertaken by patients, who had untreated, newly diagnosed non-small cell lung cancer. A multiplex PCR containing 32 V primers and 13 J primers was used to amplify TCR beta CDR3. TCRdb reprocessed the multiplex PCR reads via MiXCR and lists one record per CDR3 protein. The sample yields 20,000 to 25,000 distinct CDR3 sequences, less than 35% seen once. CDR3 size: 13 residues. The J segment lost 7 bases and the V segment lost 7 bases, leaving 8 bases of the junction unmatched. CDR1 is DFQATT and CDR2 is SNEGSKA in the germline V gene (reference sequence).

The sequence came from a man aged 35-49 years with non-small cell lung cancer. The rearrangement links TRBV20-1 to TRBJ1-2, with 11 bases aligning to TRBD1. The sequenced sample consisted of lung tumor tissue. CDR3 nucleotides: TGCAGTGTCGGACAGGGGGCTAGGGGTGGCTACACCTTC. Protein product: CSVGQGARGGYTF.